The 20 T cell receptor beta chains below were found in one sample sequenced in a study of preoperative IRX-2 immunotherapy in early breast cancer. Assay: immunoSEQ multiplex PCR; the TCRdb copy retains only in-frame clones and omits some. The sample shows approximately 98,000 clones, roughly 85% of them seen only once. Treatment of the sample: preoperative locoregional IRX-2 cytokine immunotherapy. The material was tumor tissue, obtained after IRX-2 immunotherapy. The source is a human donor with breast cancer.

The genes are TRBV5-1 and TRBJ2-2; D might be TRBD2 (5 bases). This CDR3 spans 17 amino acids. Germline lookup yields CDR1 SGHRS and CDR2 YFSETQ. Trimming took off 4 bases at V and 6 bases at J, with 22 bases between the two ends. CDR3 in DNA: TGCGCCAGCAGCCCATCCTTGCTAGCCGTATTCGCCGGGGAGCTGTTTTTT. This sequence encodes CASSPSLLAVFAGELFF.

The chain is built from TRBV28 and TRBJ1-1; 8 nucleotides align to TRBD1. This CDR3 is 14 amino acids long. V lost 6 bases and J lost 0; bases outside the gene matches: 3. Germline V gene sequence: CDR1 MDHEN, CDR2 SYDVKM. In DNA form, the CDR3 reads TGTGCCAGCAGGCCGGGACAGGTGAACACTGAAGCTTTCTTT. It encodes CASRPGQVNTEAFF.

The genes are TRBV30 and TRBJ1-1; no clear D. V was trimmed by 0 bases and J by 4 bases, leaving 12 bases between them. The CDR3 has 14 amino acids. Germline CDR1 GTSNPN, CDR2 SVGIG (reference sequence). The CDR3 DNA sequence: TGTGCCTGGAGTGTTCAAGGACGGGGCACTGAAGCTTTCTTT. Amino acids: CAWSVQGRGTEAFF.

The chain recombines TRBV7-1 with TRBJ1-4; the D gene is possibly TRBD1 (5 bases). TRBV7-1 belongs to the ORF category, with a function that is uncertain. Deletions cut 4 bases from V and 7 bases from J, with 19 bases between. The CDR3 runs to 16 residues. DNA of the CDR3: TGTGCCAGCAGCTTATTTACCCCGGGGCCCGGTGAAAAACTGTTTTTT. It yields the protein CASSLFTPGPGEKLFF.

The rearrangement joins TRBV28 to TRBJ1-1, with 8 bases that match TRBD1. The junction had 2 bases not matched to a gene; V was cut back by 2 bases and J by 0 bases. CDR1 is MDHEN, CDR2 SYDVKM, per germline. CDR3 length: 15 residues. The CDR3 coding sequence is TGTGCCAGCAGTTTACAGGGGGCTCTGAACACTGAAGCTTTCTTT. Amino acid sequence: CASSLQGALNTEAFF. Full variable domain (rest looked up from reference TRBV28 and TRBJ1-1): DVKVTQSSRYLVKRTGEKVFLECVQDMDHENMFWYRQDPGLGLRLIYFSYDVKMKEKGDIPEGYSVSREKKERFSLILESASTNQTSMYLCASSLQGALNTEAFFGQGTRLTVV.

The chain links TRBV6-8 to TRBJ1-1, with D perhaps matching TRBD1 (6 bases). The CDR3 has 16 amino acids. Germline V CDR1 and CDR2: MNHGY, SAAAGT. Trimming cost V 0 bases and J 5 bases, with 16 bases left between them. CDR3 nucleotide sequence: TGTGCCAGCAGTTACTCTAAAGGGGGACCTTCGACTGAAGCTTTCTTT. Amino acids: CASSYSKGGPSTEAFF.

The chain joins TRBV11-3 to TRBJ2-4; tentatively, D is TRBD2 (7 bases). The germline V and J ends were trimmed by 5 bases and 1 base, with 12 bases remaining between them. This CDR3 region has 15 residues. Germline-derived CDR1 and CDR2 are SGHNT and YENEEA. The CDR3 loop is CASSPQGGAKNIQYF. The CDR3 DNA is TGTGCCAGCAGCCCACAGGGAGGGGCCAAAAACATTCAGTACTTC.

The genes are TRBV6-8 and TRBJ2-7; 10 bases are a match to TRBD2. Per the germline V gene, CDR1 is MNHGY and CDR2 is SAAAGT. V was clipped by 6 bases and J by 4 bases; unmatched bases: 3. The CDR3 length is 13 residues. This CDR3 reads CASRASGRYEQYF. The CDR3 nucleotides are TGTGCCAGCAGGGCTAGCGGGAGATACGAGCAGTACTTC.

The CDR3 DNA reads as TGCGCCAGCAGTGACAGGGGGTCGGTGGCAGATACGCAGTATTTT. This gives the protein CASSDRGSVADTQYF. The rearrangement uses TRBV5-1 and TRBJ2-3; 9 bases map to TRBD1. The CDR3 consists of 15 residues. Germline V lookup: CDR1 SGHRS, CDR2 YFSETQ. J gave up 4 bases and V 5 bases, and 8 bases lay outside the gene matches.

The table lists this clone with a count of one. This rearrangement joins TRBV6-4 to TRBJ1-2; D not resolved. This CDR3 contains 11 residues. Trimming removed 5 bases from V and 1 base from J, with 2 bases in between. Germline V gene data show CDR1 as MRHNA and CDR2 as SNTAGT. CDR3 DNA sequence: TGTGCCAGCAGTTTTAACTATGGCTACACCTTC. Its protein is CASSFNYGYTF.

V usage is TRBV9 and J usage is TRBJ1-5, with TRBD1 matching over 9 bases. Germline CDR1 SGDLS, CDR2 YYNGEE. This CDR3 is 14 amino acids long. J gave up 6 bases and V 6 bases, and 7 bases lay outside the gene matches. DNA of the CDR3: TGTGCCAGCAACCAACAGGGGGCAGGTCAGCCCCAGCATTTT. The encoded protein is CASNQQGAGQPQHF.

This chain joins TRBV29-1 and TRBJ2-5, with D possibly matching TRBD2 (6 bases). Trimming stripped 2 bases from V and 5 bases from J, with 18 bases between. The germline V gene has CDR1 SQVTM and CDR2 ANQGSEA. This CDR3 comprises 15 residues. The CDR3, as DNA: TGCAGCGTTGAAAGGGCGACTAGATCCTTTGAGACCCAGTACTTC. It is translated as CSVERATRSFETQYF.

The chain joins TRBV6-8 to TRBJ2-5; possible D gene TRBD1, 5 bases. V was shortened by 2 bases and J by 7 bases, with 14 bases between the two germline ends. From germline, CDR1 is MNHGY and CDR2 SAAAGT. This CDR3 comprises 14 residues. The CDR3 region is CASSYMSTQGTQYF. The CDR3, as DNA: TGTGCCAGCAGTTACATGTCGACTCAGGGGACCCAGTACTTC.

The chain carries TRBV19 and TRBJ1-5; 8 nucleotides agree with TRBD1. V shed 2 bases, J shed 6 bases, and the junction held 6 bases outside the gene matches. The CDR3 is made up of 15 amino acids. Germline V gene lookup returns CDR1 LNHDA and CDR2 SQIVND (reference sequence). CDR3 sequence: CASSIQAGGGQPQHF. CDR3 bases: TGTGCCAGTAGTATACAGGCAGGGGGCGGTCAGCCCCAGCATTTT.

This chain connects TRBV19 to TRBJ1-5; 10 nucleotides align to TRBD1. The CDR3 length is 16 residues. The germline V gene encodes CDR1 LNHDA and CDR2 SQIVND (reference sequence). Losses at the gene ends were 5 bases for V and 6 bases for J; bases not matched to a gene: 10. The CDR3 here is CASSREDRGMGQPQHF. DNA for the CDR3: TGTGCCAGTAGTCGGGAGGACAGGGGGATGGGTCAGCCCCAGCATTTT.

The V gene is TRBV11-3, the J gene TRBJ1-2; 9 nucleotides line up with TRBD1. J was trimmed by 7 bases and V by 7 bases; bases with no gene match: 13. The CDR3 is 15 residues long. Germline V gives CDR1 SGHNT, CDR2 YENEEA. The CDR3 DNA follows: TGTGCCAGCAAGGAACAGGGGGCTGTAAGGCTTGGCTACACCTTC. This sequence encodes CASKEQGAVRLGYTF. The whole variable domain, filled in from reference TRBV11-3 and TRBJ1-2, reads EAGVVQSPRYKIIEKKQPVAFWCNPISGHNTLYWYLQNLGQGPELLIRYENEEAVDDSQLPKDRFSAERLKGVDSTLKIQPAELGDSAVYLCASKEQGAVRLGYTFGSGTRLTVV.

This chain uses TRBV28 with TRBJ2-7, with TRBD1 identical over 8 bases. Germline-derived CDR1 and CDR2 are MDHEN and SYDVKM. V lost 8 bases, J lost 5 bases, and 8 bases stayed unmatched. CDR3 length: 13 amino acids. CDR3 bases: TGTGCCAGCCGGTTGACAGGGGTGGACGAGCAGTACTTC. Its protein is CASRLTGVDEQYF.

The rearrangement links TRBV30 to TRBJ1-3; D is uncertain. Trimming cost V 0 bases and J 2 bases, with 11 bases left between them. The germline gives CDR1 GTSNPN, CDR2 SVGIG (reference sequence). The CDR3 loop spans 15 amino acids. CDR3 DNA: TGTGCCTGGAGTGTAGCGCGGGGAGCTGGAAACACCATATATTTT. Translation: CAWSVARGAGNTIYF.

The chain couples TRBV11-3 to TRBJ1-4, with 8 nucleotides matching TRBD1. The junction had 13 bases not matched to a gene; V was cut back by 5 bases and J by 8 bases. CDR1 and CDR2 from the germline V gene are SGHNT and YENEEA. CDR3 length: 16 residues. CDR3 in amino acids: CASSLRTGSRGEKLFF. In DNA, the CDR3 is TGTGCCAGCAGCCTTAGGACAGGGTCAAGGGGAGAAAAACTGTTTTTT.

V usage is TRBV28 and J usage is TRBJ2-7; no definite D call. The germline CDR1 and CDR2 sequences are MDHEN and SYDVKM. Trimming cost V 1 base and J 0 bases, with 13 bases left between them. This CDR3 contains 16 residues. For the CDR3, the DNA is TGTGCCAGCAGTTTATTTGGCAGAACCTTCTCCTACGAGCAGTACTTC. This encodes CASSLFGRTFSYEQYF.